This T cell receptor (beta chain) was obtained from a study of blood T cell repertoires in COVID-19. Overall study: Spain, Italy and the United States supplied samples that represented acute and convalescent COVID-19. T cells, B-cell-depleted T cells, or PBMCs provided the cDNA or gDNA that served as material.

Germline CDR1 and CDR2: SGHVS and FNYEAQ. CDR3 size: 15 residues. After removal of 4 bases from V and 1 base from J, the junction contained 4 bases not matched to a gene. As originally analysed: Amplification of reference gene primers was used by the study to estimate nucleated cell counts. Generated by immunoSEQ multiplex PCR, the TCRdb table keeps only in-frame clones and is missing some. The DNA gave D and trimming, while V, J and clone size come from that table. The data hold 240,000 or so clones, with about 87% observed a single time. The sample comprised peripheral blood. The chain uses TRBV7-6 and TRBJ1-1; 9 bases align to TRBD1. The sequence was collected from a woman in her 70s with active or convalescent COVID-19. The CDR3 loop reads CASSSTGGTNTEAFF. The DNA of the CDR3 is TGTGCCAGCAGCTCCACAGGGGGCACGAACACTGAAGCTTTCTTT.